The 18 T cell receptor beta chains below all came from one sample that was sequenced in a study of blood T cell repertoires in COVID-19. Assay used: immunoSEQ multiplex PCR; TCRdb lists only in-frame clones, some missing. The profile shows around 170,000 clones, 80% to 85% of them singletons. The sample comprised peripheral blood. Receptors were obtained from a woman in her thirties or forties with acute or convalescent COVID-19.

This clone was observed a few times. V is TRBV19 and J is TRBJ2-2, with TRBD1 identical over 10 bases. The CDR3 consists of 16 residues. In germline, CDR1 is LNHDA, CDR2 SQIVND (reference sequence). V lost 7 bases to trimming and J lost 5 bases; unmatched junction nucleotides: 10. Written as DNA, the CDR3 is TGTGCCAGTAAAATCACCGGGACAGGGGTGACCGGGGAGCTGTTTTTT. Translation gives CASKITGTGVTGELFF.

The table lists this clone with a count of one. This chain links TRBV5-4 with TRBJ2-3, with 7 bases identical to TRBD1. The CDR3 spans 15 residues. Germline V CDR1 and CDR2: SGHNT, YYREEE (reference sequence). Germline trimming cut 6 bases from V and 3 bases from J; bases unmatched to any gene: 10. The CDR3 here is CASKPDRAFTDTQYF. CDR3 nucleotide sequence: TGTGCCAGCAAACCTGACAGGGCATTTACAGATACGCAGTATTTT.

This clone is a singleton in its sample. This sequence joins TRBV27 and TRBJ2-1; 11 bases agree with TRBD2. The CDR3 spans 14 residues. With 7 bases clipped from V and 7 bases from J, the junction kept 6 bases outside the gene matches. Germline loops: CDR1 MNHEY, CDR2 SMNVEV (reference sequence). CDR3: CASNRGTSGNEQFF. Written as DNA, the CDR3 is TGTGCCAGCAATCGCGGGACTAGCGGTAATGAGCAGTTCTTC.

Notes on this clone: The sample has other DNA sequences that encode this CDR3 too. The chain has TRBV28 and TRBJ2-7; possible D gene TRBD2, 5 bases. Germline CDR1 and CDR2: MDHEN and SYDVKM. This CDR3 is built from 12 residues. Between the trimmed V and J ends, which lost 3 bases and 3 bases, there was a span of 6 bases. The CDR3 sequence: CASSLAGYEQYF. CDR3 nucleotide sequence: TGTGCCAGCAGTTTGGCGGGCTACGAGCAGTACTTC.

CDR3 nucleotide sequence: TGCGCCAGCAGCCACCAACTAGCGGTCTCCTACAATGAGCAGTTCTTC. As protein: CASSHQLAVSYNEQFF. The V gene is TRBV4-1, the J gene TRBJ2-1, with 8 bases identical to TRBD2. V trimming: 3 bases; J trimming: 0 bases; junction bases outside the gene matches: 4. The CDR3 runs 16 residues. The germline gives CDR1 MGHRA, CDR2 YSYEKL.

Turning to this clone: The same CDR3 can be traced to other DNA sequences in this sample. The chain employs TRBV7-3 and TRBJ2-1, with 8 bases aligning to TRBD1. Unmatched junction bases numbered 3, after V lost 2 bases and J lost 6 bases. The CDR3 spans 14 residues. The germline CDR1 and CDR2 sequences are SGHTA and FQGTGA. The DNA of the CDR3 is TGTGCCAGCAGCTTAGGACAGGGAGGCAATGAGCAGTTCTTC. Protein sequence: CASSLGQGGNEQFF.

This sequence joins TRBV9 and TRBJ1-2; 7 bases agree with TRBD1. The CDR3 spans 13 residues. The germline gives CDR1 SGDLS, CDR2 YYNGEE. The J segment lost 4 bases and the V segment lost 2 bases, leaving 2 bases of the junction unmatched. The CDR3 spells CASSVGTVYGYTF. In nucleotides, the CDR3 is TGTGCCAGCAGCGTGGGGACAGTCTATGGCTACACCTTC.

For the CDR3, the DNA is TGTGCCTGGAGTGTACTGGGGGGGCTCTATGAAAAACTGTTTTTT. Amino acid sequence: CAWSVLGGLYEKLFF. The chain is built from TRBV30 and TRBJ1-4; maybe TRBD1 (6 bases). The CDR3 consists of 15 residues. Germline V CDR1 and CDR2: GTSNPN, SVGIG (reference sequence). V was trimmed by 0 bases and J by 6 bases, leaving 14 bases between them.

In DNA, the CDR3 is TGTGCCAGCAGCCCCTTGGCGGGGGGACCCACAGATACGCAGTATTTT. It translates to CASSPLAGGPTDTQYF. V usage is TRBV4-2 and J usage is TRBJ2-3; TRBD2 agrees at 8 bases. V was clipped by 4 bases and J by 2 bases; unmatched bases: 8. Germline-derived CDR1 and CDR2 are LGHNA and YNFKEQ. This CDR3 is 16 amino acids long.

The gene calls are TRBV6-5 and TRBJ2-1, with a tentative D call TRBD1 (5 bases). Germline CDR1 is MNHEY and CDR2 is SVGAGI. The CDR3 contains 15 residues. V was clipped by 5 bases and J by 8 bases, with 19 bases between them. The CDR3 region has the DNA TGTGCCAGCAGTAACCAAGGCAGGGTTTGGGATGAGCAGTTCTTC. Protein sequence: CASSNQGRVWDEQFF.

The chain employs TRBV30 and TRBJ2-2, with 7 bases lining up with TRBD2. V dropped 2 bases and J dropped 7; count of bases not matched to a gene: 4. Germline lookup yields CDR1 GTSNPN and CDR2 SVGIG (reference sequence). The length of the CDR3 is 13 residues. The CDR3: CAWSRREGGELFF. The CDR3 DNA follows: TGTGCCTGGAGTCGCAGGGAGGGCGGGGAGCTGTTTTTT.

J is TRBJ2-7 and V is TRBV5-1, with D possibly being TRBD2 (6 bases). Trimming removed 0 bases at V and 1 base at J, with 14 bases between. The CDR3 covers 16 residues. From germline, CDR1 is SGHRS and CDR2 YFSETQ. CDR3 sequence (DNA): TGCGCCAGCAGCTTGGGTTGGGGAGGAGGGTCCTACGAGCAGTACTTC. The encoded protein is CASSLGWGGGSYEQYF.

The J gene is TRBJ2-6, the V gene TRBV29-1; D is unclear. CDR3 length: 13 amino acids. V was cut by 7 bases and J by 4 bases, with 11 bases left in between. The V gene's germline CDR1 is SQVTM and CDR2 ANQGSEA. The CDR3 DNA is TGCAGCGCTACAAAGTCGGGGGCCAACGTCCTGACTTTC. Protein sequence: CSATKSGANVLTF.

The rearrangement joins TRBV28 to TRBJ2-3; 8 bases map to TRBD1. This CDR3 comprises 15 residues. The germline gives CDR1 MDHEN, CDR2 SYDVKM. The trim removed 6 bases at V and 2 bases at J, leaving 7 bases unmatched. CDR3 region: CASSRGTGYTDTQYF. The CDR3 DNA sequence: TGTGCCAGCAGCCGCGGGACAGGTTACACAGATACGCAGTATTTT.

This clone has just one count. The CDR3 spells CSAKRRPSETDTQYF. CDR3 DNA: TGCAGCGCCAAACGACGTCCTAGCGAGACAGATACGCAGTATTTT. The chain combines TRBV29-1 with TRBJ2-3; maybe TRBD2 (6 bases). The CDR3 sequence is 15 residues long. V shed 7 bases and J shed 3 bases, with 20 bases lying between them. Germline CDR1 and CDR2: SQVTM and ANQGSEA.

The chain links TRBV10-3 to TRBJ2-1, with 12 bases lining up with TRBD1. The trim removed 4 bases at V and 7 bases at J, leaving 8 bases unmatched. CDR3 length: 16 amino acids. Looked up from germline, CDR1 is ENHRY and CDR2 is SYGVKD. CDR3 in DNA: TGTGCCATCAGTGGGTCCGGGACAGGGGGCTTGAATGAGCAGTTCTTC. This gives the protein CAISGSGTGGLNEQFF.

The chain recombines TRBV27 with TRBJ2-7; perhaps TRBD1 as D (6 bases). CDR3 size: 17 residues. Germline V gene sequence: CDR1 MNHEY, CDR2 SMNVEV (reference sequence). V lost 5 bases, J lost 4 bases, and 24 bases lay in between. CDR3 protein: CASSRTPGAPVLYEQYF. CDR3 DNA sequence: TGTGCCAGCAGTCGGACGCCAGGGGCCCCAGTGTTATACGAGCAGTACTTC.

This chain links TRBV7-6 with TRBJ1-1, with 10 positions matching TRBD1. This CDR3 spans 16 amino acids. V lost 5 bases to trimming and J lost 2 bases; unmatched junction nucleotides: 8. The V gene's germline CDR1 is SGHVS and CDR2 FNYEAQ. The CDR3 protein is CASSQGGTGVNTEAFF. The DNA for the CDR3 is TGTGCCAGCAGCCAAGGTGGGACAGGGGTCAACACTGAAGCTTTCTTT. The full variable domain, rest sourced from reference TRBV7-6 and TRBJ1-1, is GAGVSQSPRYKVTKRGQDVALRCDPISGHVSLYWYRQALGQGPEFLTYFNYEAQQDKSGLPNDRFSAERPEGSISTLTIQRTEQRDSAMYRCASSQGGTGVNTEAFFGQGTRLTVV.